These 3 T cell receptor beta chains share one sample of origin, sequenced in a study of blood T cell repertoires in COVID-19. Produced via immunoSEQ multiplex PCR; TCRdb's table is partial and in-frame only. The data show around 23,000 clones, roughly nine tenths seen once. The sample was peripheral blood. Receptor source: a man in his fifties or sixties with active COVID-19.

The chain employs TRBV11-2 and TRBJ2-7; a possible D gene is TRBD1 (8 bases). This CDR3 contains 14 residues. CDR1 is SGHAT, CDR2 FQNNGV, per germline. The V gene lost 5 bases and the J gene lost 4 bases, with 15 bases spanning the gap. This chain's CDR3 is CASSATGGGYEQYF. The CDR3 DNA is TGTGCCAGCAGCGCAACAGGGGGAGGGTACGAGCAGTACTTC.

The CDR3 here is CASRGQGQTEHF. The DNA for the CDR3 is TGTGCCAGCAGGGGACAGGGGCAGACCGAGCATTTT. This rearrangement joins TRBV6-5 to TRBJ1-5, with 10 bases that match TRBD1. From germline, CDR1 is MNHEY and CDR2 SVGAGI. With V trimmed by 6 bases and J by 14 bases, 7 bases remained unmatched. The CDR3 contains 12 residues.

V gene TRBV19 combines with J gene TRBJ1-5; D call uncertain. Deletions cut 6 bases from V and 0 bases from J, with 9 bases between. Germline V gene sequence: CDR1 LNHDA, CDR2 SQIVND (reference sequence). The CDR3 is made up of 14 amino acids. The CDR3 DNA sequence: TGTGCCAGTAGCCTACTGATTAGCAATCAGCCCCAGCATTTT. It translates to CASSLLISNQPQHF.